Following are 10 T cell receptor beta chains from one sample sequenced in a study of shared clonotypes between healthy human individuals. TCRdb keeps only in-frame clones here, not all; method: immunoSEQ multiplex PCR. The sample contains over a million clones, approximately 70% of which appear only once. Sequenced: memory CD4+ T cells sorted from blood. As to subset: CD45RA-negative fraction. These receptors originate from a man aged 18 to 29 in good health.

The chain links TRBV25-1 to TRBJ2-7; unclear D gene. Trimming pared 1 base from V and 0 bases from J, leaving 10 bases between. The CDR3 consists of 15 residues. Germline CDR1 MGHDK, CDR2 SYGVNS. CDR3 coding DNA: TGTGCCAGCAGTGAATTCCCGGTCAGCTCCTACGAGCAGTACTTC. Protein: CASSEFPVSSYEQYF.

About this clone: The sample contains more than one DNA sequence encoding this CDR3. The chain employs TRBV18 and TRBJ1-1; tentative D call: TRBD1 (5 bases). The CDR3 extends over 15 amino acids. Germline CDR1 KGHSH, CDR2 LQKENI. Between the trimmed V and J ends, which lost 3 bases and 0 bases, there was a span of 11 bases. The CDR3 bases are TGTGCCAGCTCACCTCGGGACGGATTGAACACTGAAGCTTTCTTT. It is translated as CASSPRDGLNTEAFF.

Only a few counts were recorded for this clone. In nucleotides, the CDR3 is TGTGCCAGCAGCCCCATGGTGACTGAAGCTTTCTTT. It translates to CASSPMVTEAFF. The V gene is TRBV7-9, the J gene TRBJ1-1; D not certain. CDR3 length: 12 residues. Germline assignment: CDR1 SEHNR and CDR2 FQNEAQ (reference sequence). V shed 5 bases and J shed 5 bases, with 9 bases lying between them.

This clone turned up a few times. The chain couples TRBV5-1 to TRBJ1-4, with a possible D match to TRBD1 (5 bases). Germline V gives CDR1 SGHRS, CDR2 YFSETQ. The CDR3 sequence is 16 residues long. V was cut by 4 bases and J by 3 bases, with 16 bases left in between. DNA of the CDR3: TGCGCCAGCAGCCCGAGACTCTCGGGGGCTAATGAAAAACTGTTTTTT. Protein sequence: CASSPRLSGANEKLFF.

This clone was seen a single time. The J gene is TRBJ2-7, the V gene TRBV5-1; possible D gene TRBD2, 5 bases. V lost 3 bases to trimming and J lost 4 bases, with 11 bases between them. Germline values: CDR1 SGHRS, CDR2 YFSETQ. The CDR3 is 13 amino acids. The CDR3, as DNA: TGCGCCAGCAGCTCTCGGACTTCTTACGAGCAGTACTTC. Its translation is CASSSRTSYEQYF.

This chain connects TRBV6-6 to TRBJ2-7; D gene uncertain. CDR3 length: 15 residues. V shed 0 bases and J shed 2 bases, with 11 bases lying between them. The germline V gene has CDR1 MNHNY and CDR2 SVGAGI (reference sequence). CDR3 amino acids: CASSYSTVSPYEQYF. CDR3 bases: TGTGCCAGCAGTTACTCGACTGTCAGCCCCTACGAGCAGTACTTC.

The gene calls are TRBV2 and TRBJ1-1, with 7 nucleotides matching TRBD1. CDR3 size: 16 residues. Trimming removed 8 bases from V and 0 bases from J; junction bases left unmatched: 12. CDR1 and CDR2 (germline): SNHLY, FYNNEI. DNA of the CDR3: TGTGCCAGCGGGTTAGCAGGGGGGATGATGAACACTGAAGCTTTCTTT. Encoded protein: CASGLAGGMMNTEAFF.

The chain links TRBV7-9 to TRBJ2-3; D is perhaps TRBD2 (7 bases). This CDR3 comprises 15 residues. Between the trimmed V and J ends, which lost 7 bases and 4 bases, there was a span of 18 bases. Germline CDR1 and CDR2: SEHNR and FQNEAQ (reference sequence). The CDR3 protein is CASTQWGGAADTQYF. The CDR3 DNA is TGTGCCAGCACCCAGTGGGGGGGGGCCGCAGATACGCAGTATTTT.

There are a few counts of this clone. The chain carries TRBV30 and TRBJ1-4; TRBD1 matches 10 bases. J lost 5 bases, V lost 0 bases, and 3 bases had no gene match. Germline CDR1 and CDR2: GTSNPN and SVGIG (reference sequence). The CDR3 extends over 15 amino acids. Here the CDR3 DNA reads TGTGCCTGGAGTGTAGGGACAGGGGTCAATGAAAAACTGTTTTTT. Translation: CAWSVGTGVNEKLFF.

Comments on this clone: At the DNA level, this CDR3 is encoded by other sequences in the same sample as well. The genes are TRBV9 and TRBJ2-3, with no clear D. The V gene lost 2 bases and the J gene lost 3 bases, with 4 bases spanning the gap. The CDR3 consists of 12 residues. CDR1 and CDR2 from the germline V gene are SGDLS and YYNGEE. CDR3 sequence: CASSVSTDTQYF. The CDR3, as DNA: TGTGCCAGCAGCGTCTCTACAGATACGCAGTATTTT. The variable domain in full, with the rest retrieved from reference TRBV9 and TRBJ2-3, is DSGVTQTPKHLITATGQRVTLRCSPRSGDLSVYWYQQSLDQGLQFLIQYYNGEERAKGNILERFSAQQFPDLHSELNLSSLELGDSALYFCASSVSTDTQYFGPGTRLTVL.